These T cell receptor beta chains were read from a single sample in a study of monozygotic twins with inflammatory bowel disease. TCRdb re-called the 5' RACE reads; one entry per CDR3 protein, DNA not given. The sample table includes about 160,000 distinct CDR3 sequences. Material: blood. The receptors derive from a human donor with ulcerative colitis or Crohn's disease, or a healthy co-twin of an affected twin (not recorded which). Each CDR3 is given with its conserved first and last residue.

J: TRBJ2-4
V: TRBV6-1
CDR3: CASMPGKGGDIQYF

J: TRBJ2-3
V: TRBV7-6
CDR3: CASSGRGGSAQYF

J: TRBJ2-6
V: TRBV6-7
CDR3: CASSIYWDSSCPLSGANVLTF

J: TRBJ1-4
V: TRBV6-6
CDR3: CASSSKLVGELFF

J: TRBJ2-7
V: TRBV7-9
CDR3: CASSLRADYEQYF

J: TRBJ1-1
V: TRBV3-1
CDR3: CASSQERRNEAFF

J: TRBJ2-7
V: TRBV20-1
CDR3: CSARDLNDRGLDEQYF

J: TRBJ2-2
V: TRBV6-1
CDR3: CASSEWVQGDTGELFF

J: TRBJ1-1
V: TRBV5-1
CDR3: CASSSPRDTEAFF

J: TRBJ2-1
V: TRBV28
CDR3: CASSPAPSGRANEQFF

J: TRBJ2-1
V: TRBV5-1
CDR3: CASSLTPPRDRNNEQFF

J: TRBJ1-1
V: TRBV5-4
CDR3: CASSTAAGEMRTEAFF

J: TRBJ1-4
V: TRBV5-1
CDR3: CASSLAGGGEKLFF

J: TRBJ2-1
V: TRBV27
CDR3: CASRIAGVNEQFF

J: TRBJ2-1
V: TRBV15
CDR3: CATSGGLAGEQFF

J: TRBJ1-1
V: TRBV5-6
CDR3: CASSLGQGALNTEAFF

J: TRBJ1-1
V: TRBV20-1
CDR3: CSARQGVDTEAFF

J: TRBJ1-4
V: TRBV5-1
CDR3: CASRPGTGAEKLFF

J: TRBJ2-1
V: TRBV27
CDR3: CASSLSRAIEQFF

J: TRBJ2-2
V: TRBV28
CDR3: CAARGQGPTGELFF

J: TRBJ1-1
V: TRBV5-5
CDR3: CASSLLLALEEAFF

J: TRBJ2-3
V: TRBV20-1
CDR3: CSAETRTQPNRDTQYF

J: TRBJ1-5
V: TRBV2
CDR3: CASRRQGSNQPQHF

J: TRBJ2-3
V: TRBV11-2
CDR3: CASSLGPYTDTQYF

J: TRBJ2-3
V: TRBV20-1
CDR3: CSANHGAATQYF

J: TRBJ2-1
V: TRBV7-9
CDR3: CASSPRGSCNEQFF

J: TRBJ1-3
V: TRBV5-8
CDR3: CASSIRQSFSGNTIYF

J: TRBJ2-7
V: TRBV7-9
CDR3: CASSSTYRGYEQYF

J: TRBJ2-2
V: TRBV6-5
CDR3: CASSYNPQGDVAGELFF

J: TRBJ2-5
V: TRBV7-8
CDR3: CASTPLTETQYF

J: TRBJ2-7
V: TRBV10-2
CDR3: CASSESRGLVGYEQYF

J: TRBJ2-5
V: TRBV30
CDR3: CAWRPGQGSRETQYF

J: TRBJ1-2
V: TRBV5-1
CDR3: CASSLDRGEMGYTF

J: TRBJ2-5
V: TRBV11-2
CDR3: CASSQTLQGQETQYF

J: TRBJ2-1
V: TRBV6-6
CDR3: CASSYLHRAEQFF

J: TRBJ1-5
V: TRBV12-5
CDR3: CASGLPPSAADSNQPQHF

J: TRBJ2-3
V: TRBV7-2
CDR3: CASGGHVGDTQYF

J: TRBJ2-3
V: TRBV5-1
CDR3: CASSEHFEGERTDTQYF

J: TRBJ2-7
V: TRBV10-3
CDR3: CAIKGLAGSSYEQYF

J: TRBJ2-7
V: TRBV12-3/TRBV12-4
CDR3: CASSLASTSGVYEQYF

J: TRBJ2-7
V: TRBV7-3
CDR3: CASSWTGNHEQYF

J: TRBJ2-7
V: TRBV5-1
CDR3: CASSPGTGGWYEQYF

J: TRBJ1-4
V: TRBV20-1
CDR3: CSTTTGTNEKLFF

J: TRBJ2-6
V: TRBV10-3
CDR3: CATQSRDIGLSGANVLTF

J: TRBJ1-4
V: TRBV7-9
CDR3: CASSPPPATNEKLFF

J: TRBJ2-5
V: TRBV28
CDR3: CASSLGSQNSQYF

J: TRBJ1-2
V: TRBV6-1
CDR3: CASSGLQANYGYTF

J: TRBJ2-6
V: TRBV5-1
CDR3: CASSPGQFSGANVLTF

J: TRBJ2-5
V: TRBV6-7
CDR3: CASSYSGTPPQETQYF

J: TRBJ2-2
V: TRBV7-2
CDR3: CASSLARNTGELFF

J: TRBJ1-5
V: TRBV27
CDR3: CASRPGGAGNQPQHF